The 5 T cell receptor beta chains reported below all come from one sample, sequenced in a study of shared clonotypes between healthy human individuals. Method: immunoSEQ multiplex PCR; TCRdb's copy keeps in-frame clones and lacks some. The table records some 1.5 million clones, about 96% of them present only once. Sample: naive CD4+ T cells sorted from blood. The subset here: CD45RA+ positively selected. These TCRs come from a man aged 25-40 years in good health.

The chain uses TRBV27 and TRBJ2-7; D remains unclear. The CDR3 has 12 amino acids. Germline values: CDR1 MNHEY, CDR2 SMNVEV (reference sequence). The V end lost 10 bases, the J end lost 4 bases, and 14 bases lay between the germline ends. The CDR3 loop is CATRLPTYEQYF. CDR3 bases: TGTGCCACCAGACTCCCGACTTACGAGCAGTACTTC.

The DNA of the CDR3 is TGTGCCAGCTACAAACAAGGTTGGCAGGGGGCGAGTGAGCAGTACTTC. Translating gives CASYKQGWQGASEQYF. The rearrangement joins TRBV27 to TRBJ2-7, with TRBD1 matching 8 bases. Germline CDR1 reads MNHEY; CDR2 reads SMNVEV (reference sequence). V shed 8 bases and J 7 bases; nucleotides not matched to a gene: 19. The CDR3 is 16 amino acids.

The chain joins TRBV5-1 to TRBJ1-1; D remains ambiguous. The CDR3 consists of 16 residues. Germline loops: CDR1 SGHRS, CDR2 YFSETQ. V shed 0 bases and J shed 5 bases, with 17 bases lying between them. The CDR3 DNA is TGCGCCAGCAGCTTGGTTAGTACCCTCACGGGAACTGAAGCTTTCTTT. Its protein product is CASSLVSTLTGTEAFF.

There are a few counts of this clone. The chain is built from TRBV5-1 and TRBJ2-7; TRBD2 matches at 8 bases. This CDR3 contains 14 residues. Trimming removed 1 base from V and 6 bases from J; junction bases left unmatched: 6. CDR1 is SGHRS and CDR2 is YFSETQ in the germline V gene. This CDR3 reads CASSLRSGSGEQYF. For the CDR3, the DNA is TGCGCCAGCAGCTTGCGCAGCGGGAGCGGCGAGCAGTACTTC. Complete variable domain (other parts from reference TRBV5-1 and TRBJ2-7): KAGVTQTPRYLIKTRGQQVTLSCSPISGHRSVSWYQQTPGQGLQFLFEYFSETQRNKGNFPGRFSGRQFSNSRSEMNVSTLELGDSALYLCASSLRSGSGEQYFGPGTRLTVT.

CDR3 sequence (DNA): TGTGCCAGCAGCTTGCCAGGAGGGGCAACTAATGAAAAACTGTTTTTT. This translates into CASSLPGGATNEKLFF. V gene TRBV28 combines with J gene TRBJ1-4; possible D gene TRBD1, 5 bases. The CDR3 runs to 16 residues. Looked up from germline, CDR1 is MDHEN and CDR2 is SYDVKM. Trimming took off 6 bases at V and 0 bases at J, with 14 bases between the two ends.